This T cell receptor beta chain was identified in a study of OX40 agonist ivuxolimab in advanced cancers. Study as a whole: Earlier treatment with anti-PD-1, anti-PD-L1 or anti-CTLA-4 was permitted, and 35% to 45% had received some.

V lost 5 bases and J 1 base, leaving 11 bases between the germline ends. The CDR3 covers 14 residues. The germline V gene has CDR1 SGHNT and CDR2 YENEEA. Blood specimens came from baseline, cycle 4 day 1, and cycle 7 day 1. Only in-frame clones appear in the TCRdb table, and some are missing; sequencing was by immunoSEQ multiplex PCR. Among over 45,000 clones listed, approximately 90% were seen once. The TCR was taken from an adult with an advanced solid tumor such as melanoma, head and neck, liver or kidney cancer. V usage is TRBV11-3 and J usage is TRBJ1-1; D may be TRBD1 (6 bases). This specimen consisted of CD4+ or CD8+ T cells sorted from blood, obtained in a trial of the OX40 agonist ivuxolimab. The CDR3 here is CASSEGHRNTEAFF. The CDR3, as DNA: TGTGCCAGCAGCGAGGGACACAGGAACACTGAAGCTTTCTTT.